This T cell receptor beta chain was sequenced for a study of T cells in Graves' hyperthyroidism and ophthalmopathy. Using RNA transcripts as the source, TCR beta CDR3 regions were amplified. HTBI primers drove first-round RT-PCR of the TCR CDR3. Using its own MiXCR run on the multiplex PCR reads, TCRdb lists one record per CDR3 protein. The sample shows about 420,000 distinct CDR3 sequences, about an eighth of them seen only once. V gave up 2 bases and J gave up 5 bases, with 15 bases separating them. Germline loops: CDR1 SEHNR, CDR2 FQNEAQ (reference sequence). The CDR3 runs to 15 residues. Study-level points and caveats: Most expanded thyroid clonotypes above 0.001 recurred in blood.

This clonotype was seen many times. The antigen is unknown. The clonotype was recovered from a woman in her late teens or twenties with Graves' hyperthyroidism. The material sequenced was blood. The chain joins TRBV7-9 to TRBJ2-5; D possibly corresponds to TRBD2 (7 bases). The CDR3 loop is CASSLPRGGLETQYF. CDR3 DNA: TGTGCCAGCAGCTTACCAAGGGGGGGTTTGGAGACCCAGTACTTC.